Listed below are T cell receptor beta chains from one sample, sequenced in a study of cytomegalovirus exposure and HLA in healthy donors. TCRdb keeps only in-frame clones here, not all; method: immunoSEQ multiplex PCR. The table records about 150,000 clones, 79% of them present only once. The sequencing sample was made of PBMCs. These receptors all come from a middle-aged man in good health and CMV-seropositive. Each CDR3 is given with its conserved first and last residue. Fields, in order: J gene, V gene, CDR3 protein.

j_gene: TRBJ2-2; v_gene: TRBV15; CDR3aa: CATSIDRPNTGELFF
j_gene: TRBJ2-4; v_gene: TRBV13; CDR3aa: CASRTQGAKNIQYF
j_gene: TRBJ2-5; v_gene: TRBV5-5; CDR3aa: CASSLEGTSEETQYF
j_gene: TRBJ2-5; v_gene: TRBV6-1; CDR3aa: CASRIAGQETQYF
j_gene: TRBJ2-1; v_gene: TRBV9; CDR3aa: CASSAQGSSYNEQFF
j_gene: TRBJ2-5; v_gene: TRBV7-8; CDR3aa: CASSLTQGGEAQYF
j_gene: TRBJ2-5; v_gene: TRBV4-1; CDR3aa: CASSQGTSGRPGLETQYF
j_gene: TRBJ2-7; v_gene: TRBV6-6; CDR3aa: CASSYRDRDDEQYF
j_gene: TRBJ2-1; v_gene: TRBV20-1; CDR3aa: CSARDGREQFF
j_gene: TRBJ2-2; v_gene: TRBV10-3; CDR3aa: CAIRGQGETGELFF
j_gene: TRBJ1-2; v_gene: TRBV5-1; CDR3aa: CASSLAGGVDYGYTF
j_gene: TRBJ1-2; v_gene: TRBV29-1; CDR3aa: CSVPRDSLIYGYTF
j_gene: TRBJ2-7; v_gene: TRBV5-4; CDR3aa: CASSLGTSGPKGEQYF
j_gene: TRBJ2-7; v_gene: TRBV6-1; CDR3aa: CASSGQGVSDEQYF
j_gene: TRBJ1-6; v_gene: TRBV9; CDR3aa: CASSVATGNSPLHF
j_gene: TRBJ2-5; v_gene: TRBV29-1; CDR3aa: CSALRGGQPRETQYF
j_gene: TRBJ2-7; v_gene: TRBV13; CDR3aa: CASGLAGGNYEQYF
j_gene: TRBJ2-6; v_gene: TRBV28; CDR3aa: CASSHRLGANSGANVLTF
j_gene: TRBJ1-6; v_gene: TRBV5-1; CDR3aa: CASSQTGTGEVPLHF
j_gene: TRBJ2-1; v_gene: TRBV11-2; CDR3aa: CASSFSPSGNFEQFF
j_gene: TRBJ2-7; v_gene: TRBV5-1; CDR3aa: CASSPGLAGVNEQYF
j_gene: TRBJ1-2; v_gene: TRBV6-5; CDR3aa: CASSYNPGNSRYGYTF
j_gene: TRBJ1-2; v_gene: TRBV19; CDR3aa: CASGDRGEILYGYTF
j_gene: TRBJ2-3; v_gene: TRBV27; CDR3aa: CASSRLPSGSTDTQYF
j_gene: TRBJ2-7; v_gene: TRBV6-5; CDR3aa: CASKPRTSGSNEQYF
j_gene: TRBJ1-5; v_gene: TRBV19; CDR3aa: CASSFRQADQPQHF
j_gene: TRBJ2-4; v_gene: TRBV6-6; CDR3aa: CASRGPENIQYF
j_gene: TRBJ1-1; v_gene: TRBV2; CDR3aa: CASSEARGHTEALF
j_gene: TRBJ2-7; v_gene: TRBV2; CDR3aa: CASSEGTSGLYF
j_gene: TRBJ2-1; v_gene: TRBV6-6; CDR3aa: CASMRTGARTEQFF
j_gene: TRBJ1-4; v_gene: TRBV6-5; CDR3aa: CASSANRGEKLFF
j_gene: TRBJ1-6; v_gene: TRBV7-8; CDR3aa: CAGSRDRNSPLHF
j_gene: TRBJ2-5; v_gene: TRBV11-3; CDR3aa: CASSPGLAGAQYF
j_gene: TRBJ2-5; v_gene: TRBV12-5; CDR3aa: CASGTSVQETQYF
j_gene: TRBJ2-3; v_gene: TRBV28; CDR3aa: CASSFSSTGLVTDTQYF
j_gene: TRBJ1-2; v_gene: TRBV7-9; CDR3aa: CSTGQGYGYTF
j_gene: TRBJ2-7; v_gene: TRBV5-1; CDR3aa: CASSLELAGNEQYF
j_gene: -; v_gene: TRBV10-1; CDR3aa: CASSRTGSNEQYF
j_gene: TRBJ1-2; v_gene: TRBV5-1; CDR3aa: CASSFGGPGGYTF
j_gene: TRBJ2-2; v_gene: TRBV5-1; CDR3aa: CASSPRGNTGELFF
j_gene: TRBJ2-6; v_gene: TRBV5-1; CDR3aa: CASSLGGGDGANVLTF
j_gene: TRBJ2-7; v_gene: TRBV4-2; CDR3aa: CASSSRLGESEQYF
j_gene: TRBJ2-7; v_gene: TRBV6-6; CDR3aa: CASSYLRLAGGEQYF
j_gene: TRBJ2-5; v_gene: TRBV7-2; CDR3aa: CASSLLSGGTTQYF
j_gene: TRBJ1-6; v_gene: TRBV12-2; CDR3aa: CASRLCWSSYNSPLHF
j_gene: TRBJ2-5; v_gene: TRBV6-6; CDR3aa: CASMSREIARETQYF
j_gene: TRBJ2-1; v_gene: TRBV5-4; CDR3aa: CASSFPGTGSNEQFF
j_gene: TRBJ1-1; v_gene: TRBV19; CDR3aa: CASSLLGGGTEAFF
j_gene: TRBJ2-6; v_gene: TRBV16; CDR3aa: CASSRIGQGGQSSGANVLTF
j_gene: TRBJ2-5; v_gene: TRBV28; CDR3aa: CASSFSLAPQYF
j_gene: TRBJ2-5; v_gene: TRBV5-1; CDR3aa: CASSLGLAGAGETQYF
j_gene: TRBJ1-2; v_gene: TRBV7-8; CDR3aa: CASSFPGDYGYTF